Listed below are T cell receptor beta chains from one sample, sequenced in a study of neurological immune-mediated disorders. TCRdb used MiXCR to reprocess the 5' RACE reads, holding one entry per CDR3 protein. The data hold roughly 41,000 distinct CDR3 sequences, with approximately 12% observed a single time. Sequenced input: PBMCs. The source of these receptors is a man aged 60 to 69 with HTLV-1-associated myelopathy (HAM/TSP). The CDR3 runs from the conserved cysteine through the conserved F or W. D genes are given only for firm matches. Size is omitted from some rows. Given values are once, few, many or a class for expanded clones.

j_call v_call d_call clone_size cdr3_aa cdr3_nt
TRBJ2-7 TRBV5-5 TRBD1 many CASSLGTGGYEQYF TGTGCCAGCAGCCTTGGGACAGGGGGCTACGAGCAGTACTTC
TRBJ2-1 TRBV20-1 NA many CSAREGSSYGEFF TGCAGTGCTAGAGAAGGTAGCTCATACGGGGAGTTCTTC
TRBJ2-7 TRBV7-9 NA many CASNPDGRLGEQYF TGTGCCAGCAACCCGGACGGCCGCCTTGGGGAGCAGTACTTC
TRBJ1-2 TRBV21-1 NA NA CASSKDGIPDYGYTF TGTGCCAGCAGCAAAGATGGCATCCCGGACTATGGCTACACCTTC
TRBJ2-4 TRBV28 TRBD1 many CASRTGVGKNIQYF TGTGCCAGCAGGACAGGGGTGGGGAAAAACATTCAGTACTTC
TRBJ2-3 TRBV5-1 TRBD2 medium-sized CASSFTSGSTQYF TGCGCCAGCAGCTTTACTAGCGGTTCTACGCAGTATTTT
TRBJ2-3 TRBV28 TRBD2 many CASSRPAGGGTDTQYF TGTGCCAGCAGTCGCCCGGCGGGGGGCGGCACAGATACGCAGTATTTT
TRBJ2-7 TRBV20-1 NA many CSAGRLYEQYF TGCAGTGCTGGCAGGTTGTACGAGCAGTACTTC
TRBJ1-1 TRBV6-5 NA many CASSFEVRGTEAFF TGTGCCAGCAGTTTCGAAGTGAGGGGCACTGAAGCTTTCTTT
TRBJ1-5 TRBV29-1 NA many CSVNEGVGNQPQHF TGCAGCGTTAATGAGGGAGTCGGCAATCAGCCCCAGCATTTT
TRBJ1-4 TRBV20-1 NA many CSASGSNNEKLFF TGCAGTGCTAGCGGCAGCAATAATGAAAAACTGTTTTTT
TRBJ2-2 TRBV6-1 NA many CASSVGPFPPGTGELFF TGTGCCAGCAGTGTTGGCCCCTTCCCCCCGGGCACCGGGGAGCTGTTTTTT
TRBJ2-1 TRBV20-1 TRBD2 many CSARDGLGTSGRAFKVF TGCAGTGCTAGAGATGGTCTTGGGACTAGCGGGAGGGCCTTTAAGGTCTTC
TRBJ2-3 TRBV5-4 NA NA CADGEGTDTQYF TGTGCAGATGGGGAGGGCACAGATACGCAGTATTTT
TRBJ1-2 TRBV6-1 NA many CASSLSRDYYGYTF TGTGCCAGCAGTCTAAGCAGGGATTACTATGGCTACACCTTC
TRBJ2-7 TRBV4-2 TRBD2 many CASSQDRASGGYEQYF TGTGCCAGCAGCCAAGATCGGGCTAGCGGGGGCTACGAGCAGTACTTC
TRBJ1-1 TRBV19 TRBD1 NA CASSFPGQRFRAFF TGTGCCAGCAGCTTCCCGGGACAGAGGTTTCGAGCTTTCTTT
TRBJ2-7 TRBV3-1 NA many CASSQESQGYSYEQYF TGTGCCAGCAGCCAAGAGAGTCAGGGTTACTCCTACGAGCAGTACTTC
TRBJ1-2 TRBV15 TRBD1 many CATSKGTGSAEGYTF TGTGCCACCAGCAAAGGGACAGGGTCTGCGGAAGGCTACACCTTC
TRBJ2-7 TRBV14 TRBD2 few CASSQDEWTSGTVSYEQYF TGTGCCAGCAGCCAAGACGAATGGACTAGCGGGACGGTATCCTACGAGCAGTACTTC
TRBJ1-5 TRBV6-1 NA NA CASSDWTAGSQPQHF TGTGCCAGCAGTGATTGGACAGCTGGAAGTCAGCCCCAGCATTTT
TRBJ2-7 TRBV18 NA many CASSPNRRYEQYF TGTGCCAGCTCACCGAATCGGAGATACGAGCAGTACTTC
TRBJ2-3 TRBV20-1 NA NA CSARGQLSRVDTQYF TGCAGTGCTAGAGGACAGCTCTCGAGGGTAGATACGCAGTATTTT
TRBJ2-1 TRBV5-1 NA many CASSLVDREVNEQFF TGCGCCAGCAGCTTGGTAGACAGGGAGGTGAATGAGCAGTTCTTC
TRBJ1-5 TRBV20-1 NA many CSAQTLGTTGELAQHF TGCAGTGCTCAAACACTAGGGACAACCGGTGAGTTGGCCCAGCATTTT
TRBJ2-5 TRBV29-1 TRBD1 many CSVGQGEETQYF TGCAGCGTAGGACAGGGTGAGGAGACCCAGTACTTC
TRBJ1-1 TRBV5-1 NA many CASSLAGGYEAFF TGCGCCAGCAGCTTGGCGGGCGGCTATGAAGCTTTCTTT
TRBJ2-7 TRBV12-3/TRBV12-4 TRBD2 many CASSTGELAGTYEQYF TGTGCCAGCAGTACCGGTGAACTAGCGGGAACCTACGAGCAGTACTTC
TRBJ2-3 TRBV5-1 NA once CASRERSTDTQYF TGCGCCAGCAGAGAACGGTCCACAGATACGCAGTATTTT
TRBJ2-5 TRBV5-1 NA many CASSTQKETQYF TGCGCCAGCAGCACCCAGAAAGAGACCCAGTACTTC
TRBJ1-2 TRBV20-1 TRBD1 many CSASTGTESANYGYTF TGCAGTGCTAGTACAGGGACAGAAAGCGCTAACTATGGCTACACCTTC
TRBJ1-2 TRBV5-1 NA many CASRGDYGYTF TGCGCCAGCAGAGGGGACTATGGCTACACCTTC